This T cell receptor (beta chain) was profiled in a study of shared clonotypes between healthy human individuals. General study results and limits: Some naive CD4 clonotypes, roughly 5%, turned up in common across four donors.

In regard to this clone: Its matching antigen is unknown.

Germline CDR1 and CDR2: ENHRY and SYGVKD. The CDR3 is 15 amino acids. Trimming shortened V by 2 bases and J by 2 bases, and 12 bases separated the two germline ends. Assay used: immunoSEQ multiplex PCR; TCRdb lists only in-frame clones, some missing. The sample yields 330,000 or so clones, about 74% seen once. Source material: memory CD4+ T cells sorted from blood. Noted subset: CD45RA-negative fraction. This chain joins TRBV10-3 and TRBJ1-2; tentative D call: TRBD1 (6 bases). The TCR was taken from a man younger than 40 in good health. The CDR3 DNA reads as TGTGCCATCAGTGAGACCCACGGACAGAACTATGGCTACACCTTC. Its protein product is CAISETHGQNYGYTF.